This T cell receptor (beta chain) was found in a study of regulatory T cells in long-lasting Graves disease. iRepertoire HTBI primers and Arm-PCR of CDR3 regions built TCR beta libraries. TCRdb itself ran the multiplex PCR reads through MiXCR, one entry per CDR3 protein. Of about 530,000 distinct CDR3 sequences listed, roughly 15% are singletons. This clonotype was seen repeatedly, ten times or more. Its specificity is not known. Study observations and caveats: It was possible that the small sample size reduced accuracy.

Stated time point: newly diagnosed GD, antithyroid drugs for less than 3 months. The TCR library was prepared using RNA isolated from PBMCs. Graves' disease diagnosis used American Thyroid Association guidelines. J gave up 3 bases and V 3 bases, and 6 bases lay outside the gene matches. Per germline, CDR1 MNHEY and CDR2 SVGEGT. The CDR3 consists of 15 residues. These sequences were also reported in another study, on T cells in Graves' hyperthyroidism and ophthalmopathy. This second study says: Most thyroid clonotypes expanded above 0.001 appeared in blood too.

The V gene is TRBV6-2 or TRBV6-3, the J gene TRBJ1-1; TRBD1 matches 8 bases. The receptor's source is a middle-aged woman with Graves disease. The input for sequencing was peripheral blood mononuclear cells (PBMCs), taken at new diagnosis, from a patient treated with antithyroid drugs. CDR3 in amino acids: CASSYNRGKDTEAFF. CDR3 coding DNA: TGTGCCAGCAGTTATAACAGGGGGAAGGACACTGAAGCTTTCTTT.